Listed below are T cell receptor beta chains from one sample, sequenced in a study of regulatory T cells in long-lasting Graves disease. TCRdb re-called the multiplex PCR reads with MiXCR, one entry per CDR3 protein. Among about 310,000 distinct CDR3 sequences, roughly a fifth were seen once, and the ten largest hold 56%. This specimen was peripheral blood mononuclear cells (PBMCs), taken when the disease was refractory, from a patient treated with antithyroid drugs. The receptors stem from a female donor with Graves disease. The CDR3 runs from the conserved cysteine through the conserved F or W. A D gene is named only where the DNA matches it firmly. Size values are once, few and many counts, or a class for expanded clones, and some rows have none.

D gene,J gene,clone size,V gene,CDR3 DNA,CDR3 protein
TRBD1,TRBJ2-5,.,TRBV29-1,TGCAGCGCAGGGGGCTACCAAGAGACCCAGTACTTC,CSAGGYQETQYF
TRBD1,TRBJ2-7,many,TRBV28,TGTGCCAGCAGTTTTCCCGACAGGGGGAGGTACGAGCAGTACTTC,CASSFPDRGRYEQYF
TRBD2,TRBJ2-7,many,TRBV28,TGTGCCAGCAGTTACTACTGGGGGCTAGCGGGAGGTACCTACGAGCAGTACTTC,CASSYYWGLAGGTYEQYF
TRBD1,TRBJ2-7,many,TRBV9,TGTGCCAGCAGCACGTGGGACAGTGAAGACGAGCAGTACTTC,CASSTWDSEDEQYF
.,TRBJ1-1,many,TRBV19,TGTGCCAGTAGTATTGTCGGGCCGAACACTGAAGCTTTCTTT,CASSIVGPNTEAFF
.,TRBJ1-2,few,TRBV7-2,TGTGCCAGCAGCTGGGGCAGGCTTGGCTACACCTTC,CASSWGRLGYTF
.,TRBJ2-7,.,TRBV7-2,TGTGCCAGCAGCTCTATACTCAGCGCGAGCGACGAGCAGTACTTC,CASSSILSASDEQYF
TRBD2,TRBJ2-7,many,TRBV27,TGTGCCAGCAGTTTGGCGGGAGGTTTCTACGAGCAGTACTTC,CASSLAGGFYEQYF
TRBD1,TRBJ2-7,.,TRBV5-1,TGCGCCAGCAGCTTGGGACAGGGGTCGATCTACGAGCAGTACTTC,CASSLGQGSIYEQYF
.,TRBJ1-1,many,TRBV12-3/TRBV12-4,TGTGCCAGCAGTCGAGGTTCGGGGAACACTGAAGCTTTCTTT,CASSRGSGNTEAFF
.,TRBJ2-7,few,TRBV4-1,TGTGCCAGCAGCCAAGAGTGGGACGGAGCCTACGAGCAGTACTTC,CASSQEWDGAYEQYF
TRBD2,TRBJ2-7,many,TRBV7-2,TGTGCCAGCAGCAACGTAGCGGGCAGCTCCTACGAGCAGTACTTC,CASSNVAGSSYEQYF
.,TRBJ2-7,many,TRBV28,TGTGCCAGCAATCGGCGGGCCTCCACCTACGAGCAGTACTTC,CASNRRASTYEQYF
TRBD2,TRBJ2-7,few,TRBV5-1,TGCGCCAGCAGCTTGGAAGCGGGGGATATACTCGAGCAGTACTTC,CASSLEAGDILEQYF
.,TRBJ1-5,many,TRBV6-2/TRBV6-3,TGTGCCAGCAGTTACAGGGAACTTCAGCCCCAGCATTTT,CASSYRELQPQHF
TRBD2,TRBJ2-5,.,TRBV2,TGTGCCAGCAGTGGGGGACTAGCGGGAGCCCAAGAGACCCAGTACTTC,CASSGGLAGAQETQYF
.,TRBJ2-3,.,TRBV2,TGTGCCAGCAGAGGGGGTCGTTTAAGCACAGATACGCAGTATTTT,CASRGGRLSTDTQYF
.,TRBJ1-1,few,TRBV5-1,TGCGCCAGCAGCTTGTGGCTGAACACTGAAGCTTTCTTT,CASSLWLNTEAFF
TRBD2,TRBJ2-1,few,TRBV19,TGTGCCAGTAGTATAGAACTGGGACTAGGGGAAGAGCAGTTCTTC,CASSIELGLGEEQFF
TRBD1,TRBJ1-2,.,TRBV3-1,TGTGCCAGCAGCCAAGAAGGGACAGGGGGTATTGGCTACACCTTC,CASSQEGTGGIGYTF
.,TRBJ1-6,.,TRBV9,TGTGCCAGCAGCGTAGACACTAATTCACCCCTCCACTTT,CASSVDTNSPLHF
TRBD1,TRBJ1-2,few,TRBV6-1,TGTGCCAGCAGCCTTACCGACAGGGTGGGGAACTATGGCTACACCTTC,CASSLTDRVGNYGYTF
TRBD2,TRBJ2-7,many,TRBV4-1,TGCGCCAGCAGCCAGGGCCGACTAGCGGGAGGCCGTTCCTACGAGCAGTACTTC,CASSQGRLAGGRSYEQYF
TRBD2,TRBJ2-7,.,TRBV6-1,TGTGCCAGCAGGGGTAGGCTAGCGGGTAGCGAGCAGTACTTC,CASRGRLAGSEQYF
TRBD1,TRBJ1-2,few,TRBV19,TGTGCCAGTAGCTTACTGGACAGGGGCGCCTATGGCTACACCTTC,CASSLLDRGAYGYTF
.,TRBJ1-2,many,TRBV7-2,TGTGCCAGCAGCTTAGCCACAGCATCAGCCTTTGGCTACACCTTC,CASSLATASAFGYTF
TRBD1,TRBJ2-2,.,TRBV7-2,TGTGCCAGCAGCTTACGAGGGGGCAGGACCGGGGAGCTGTTTTTT,CASSLRGGRTGELFF
.,TRBJ2-5,.,TRBV30,TGTGCCTCCTCTAGGGCGACCGAGACCCAGTACTTC,CASSRATETQYF
TRBD2,TRBJ2-1,.,TRBV5-1,TGCGCCAGCAGCTTGCCATATTCAAAAGGACTAGAGGTGGATGAGCAGTTCTTC,CASSLPYSKGLEVDEQFF
TRBD1,TRBJ2-4,many,TRBV28,TGTGCCAGCAGTTTAGTGGTCCGGGGACAGGGAAAACAGGGCAAAAACATTCAGTACTTC,CASSLVVRGQGKQGKNIQYF
TRBD2,TRBJ2-5,many,TRBV28,TGTGCCAGCAGTTTTGAGCGGGAGGGTATCCAAGAGACCCAGTACTTC,CASSFEREGIQETQYF